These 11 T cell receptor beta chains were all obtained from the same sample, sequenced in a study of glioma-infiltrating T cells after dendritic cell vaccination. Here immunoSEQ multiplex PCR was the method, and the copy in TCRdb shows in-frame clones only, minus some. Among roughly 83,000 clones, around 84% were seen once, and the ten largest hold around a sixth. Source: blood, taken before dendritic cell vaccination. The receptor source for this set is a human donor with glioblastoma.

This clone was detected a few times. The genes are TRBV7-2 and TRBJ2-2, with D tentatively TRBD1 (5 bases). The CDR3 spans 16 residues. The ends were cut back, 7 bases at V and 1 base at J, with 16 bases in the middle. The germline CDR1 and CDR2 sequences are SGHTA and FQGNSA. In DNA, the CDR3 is TGTGCCAGCACCAACCGGTCACAGGAGAACACCGGGGAGCTGTTTTTT. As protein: CASTNRSQENTGELFF.

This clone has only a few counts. DNA of the CDR3: TGTGCCAGCAGCTTGGAGGCGGTCCCCTACGAGCAGTACTTC. Its protein is CASSLEAVPYEQYF. V and J are TRBV5-4 and TRBJ2-7; no definite D call. Germline CDR1 is SGHNT and CDR2 is YYREEE (reference sequence). This CDR3 contains 14 residues. V lost 0 bases to trimming and J lost 2 bases, with 9 bases between them.

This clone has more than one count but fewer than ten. Here the CDR3 reads CASSRTGGEKGGLFF. The CDR3 coding sequence is TGTGCCAGCAGCAGGACAGGGGGGGAAAAGGGGGGACTGTTTTTT. This rearrangement joins TRBV28 to TRBJ1-4, with 10 bases identical to TRBD1. The V and J ends lost 6 bases and 13 bases, in that order; junction bases with no gene match: 14. Germline V gives CDR1 MDHEN, CDR2 SYDVKM. This CDR3 spans 15 amino acids. Using reference TRBV28 and TRBJ1-4 for the parts outside the CDR3, the full variable domain is DVKVTQSSRYLVKRTGEKVFLECVQDMDHENMFWYRQDPGLGLRLIYFSYDVKMKEKGDIPEGYSVSREKKERFSLILESASTNQTSMYLCASSRTGGEKGGLFFGSGTQLSVL.

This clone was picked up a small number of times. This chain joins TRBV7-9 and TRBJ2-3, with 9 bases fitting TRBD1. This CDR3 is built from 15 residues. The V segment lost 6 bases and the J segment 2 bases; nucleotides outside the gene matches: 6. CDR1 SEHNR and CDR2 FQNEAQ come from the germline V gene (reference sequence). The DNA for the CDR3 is TGTGCCAGCAGTTCGACAGGGGGTGACACAGATACGCAGTATTTT. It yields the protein CASSSTGGDTDTQYF.

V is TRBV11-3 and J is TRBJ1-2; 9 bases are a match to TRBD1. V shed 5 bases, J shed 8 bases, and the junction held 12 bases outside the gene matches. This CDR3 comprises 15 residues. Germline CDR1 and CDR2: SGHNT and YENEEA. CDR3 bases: TGTGCCAGCAGCGCCGGGACAGGGAAGTTGTGGGGCTACACCTTC. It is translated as CASSAGTGKLWGYTF.

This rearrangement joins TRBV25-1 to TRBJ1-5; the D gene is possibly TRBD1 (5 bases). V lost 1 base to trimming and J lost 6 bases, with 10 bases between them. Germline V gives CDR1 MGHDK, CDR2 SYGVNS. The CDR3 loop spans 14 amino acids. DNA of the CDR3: TGTGCCAGCAGTGAATTGGGGGGGGGTCAGCCCCAGCATTTT. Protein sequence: CASSELGGGQPQHF.

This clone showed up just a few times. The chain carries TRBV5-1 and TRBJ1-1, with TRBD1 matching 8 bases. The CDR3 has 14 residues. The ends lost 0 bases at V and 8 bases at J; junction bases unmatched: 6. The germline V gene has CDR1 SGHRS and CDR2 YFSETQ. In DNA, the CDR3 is TGCGCCAGCAGCTTGGGGGGTGGGACAGGAGAAGCTTTCTTT. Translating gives CASSLGGGTGEAFF.

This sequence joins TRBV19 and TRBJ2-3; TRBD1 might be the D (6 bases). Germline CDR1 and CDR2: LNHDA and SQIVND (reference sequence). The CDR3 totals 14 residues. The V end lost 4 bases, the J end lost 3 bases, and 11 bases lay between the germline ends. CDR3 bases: TGTGCCAGTAGTAAACGACAGGAAACAGATACGCAGTATTTT. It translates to CASSKRQETDTQYF.

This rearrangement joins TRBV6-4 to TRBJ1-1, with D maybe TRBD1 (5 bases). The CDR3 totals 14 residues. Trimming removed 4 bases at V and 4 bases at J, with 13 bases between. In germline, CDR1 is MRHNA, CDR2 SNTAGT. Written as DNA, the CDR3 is TGTGCCAGCAGTGGGGGTCCGGGGGGCACTGAAGCTTTCTTT. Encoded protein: CASSGGPGGTEAFF.

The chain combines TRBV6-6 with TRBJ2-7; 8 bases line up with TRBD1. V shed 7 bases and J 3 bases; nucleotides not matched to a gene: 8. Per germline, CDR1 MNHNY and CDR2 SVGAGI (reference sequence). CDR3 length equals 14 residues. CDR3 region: CASNLQGEIYEQYF. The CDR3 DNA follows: TGTGCCAGCAATCTACAGGGGGAGATCTACGAGCAGTACTTC.

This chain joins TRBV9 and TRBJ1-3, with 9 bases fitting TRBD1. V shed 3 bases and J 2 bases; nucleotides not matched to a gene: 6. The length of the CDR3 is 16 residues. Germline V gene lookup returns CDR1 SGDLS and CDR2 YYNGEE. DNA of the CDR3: TGTGCCAGCAGCGCCGGGACAGGGCTGCCTGGAAACACCATATATTTT. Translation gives CASSAGTGLPGNTIYF.